This TCR beta chain came from a study of T cells in localized non-small cell lung cancer. The germline gives CDR1 MGHRA, CDR2 YSYEKL. This CDR3 spans 16 amino acids. Trimming shortened V by 2 bases and J by 1 base, and 12 bases separated the two germline ends. The study's findings and limits: Longer survival (overall) was linked to higher T cell density in blood. Researchers found a median 57 of the top 100 tumor clones in adjacent lung. It remains possible that heterogeneity exists, since only one tumor region was sequenced. Uninvolved adjacent lung had more T cell clonality than any other tissue, topping tumor.

As to this clone: Its antigen is not identified.

Here immunoSEQ multiplex PCR was the method, and the copy in TCRdb shows in-frame clones only, minus some. Seen here are approximately 49,000 clones, approximately 80% observed once, and the top ten hold 17%. This TCR derives from a man between 40 and 75 years old with stage I squamous cell lung carcinoma. The chain couples TRBV4-1 to TRBJ1-5; D remains unclear. The sequencing used peripheral blood, collected before any cancer treatment. This CDR3 reads CASSQLLTPSNQPQHF. In DNA, the CDR3 is TGCGCCAGCAGCCAATTGTTAACCCCGAGCAATCAGCCCCAGCATTTT.